This T cell receptor (beta chain) was retrieved from a study of blood T cell repertoires in COVID-19. Study summary: Italy, Spain and the United States were the sources of the convalescent and acute COVID-19 samples. Nucleic acid was either cDNA or gDNA, and it came from T cells, B-cell-depleted T cells, or PBMCs.

How the authors handled the data: Reference gene primer amplification gave nucleated cell count estimates. Method: immunoSEQ multiplex PCR; TCRdb's copy keeps in-frame clones and lacks some. V and J calls and clone size are as listed in that table; D and trimming were resolved from the DNA. Among roughly 40,000 clones listed, almost 80% were seen once. The length of the CDR3 is 16 residues. The sequenced material came from peripheral blood. This sequence joins TRBV21-1 and TRBJ2-1; TRBD2 is the table's D call, not checked against the DNA. TRBV21-1 counts as a pseudogene. This clonotype originated in a woman older than 75 with acute or convalescent COVID-19. This chain's CDR3 is CASSKKREGSVGEQFF. The CDR3 DNA follows: TGTGCCAGCAGCAAAAAGCGGGAGGGCTCAGTAGGTGAGCAGTTCTTC.